This section outlines one T cell receptor (beta chain) sequence together with its context. Germline V gene lookup returns CDR1 LGHNA and CDR2 YSLEER. J gave up 8 bases and V 4 bases, and 13 bases lay outside the gene matches. This CDR3 is built from 17 residues. This record belongs to a study of blood T cell repertoires in COVID-19. Study-level information: COVID-19 samples, acute and convalescent, were from the United States, Italy and Spain. T cells, B-cell-depleted T cells, or PBMCs supplied cDNA or gDNA.

The repertoire was sequenced with immunoSEQ multiplex PCR; TCRdb's copy has only in-frame clones and lacks some. The data show some 15,000 clones, 80% to 90% seen once. The sequenced material came from peripheral blood. This TCR was recovered from a human donor in a cohort sampled during active COVID-19. The chain is built from TRBV4-3 and TRBJ2-1; the match to TRBD2 covers 11 bases. CDR3 DNA: TGCGCCAGCAGCCGCTCCGGGACTAGCGGTTATCGGGATGAGCAGTTCTTC. Amino acid sequence: CASSRSGTSGYRDEQFF.